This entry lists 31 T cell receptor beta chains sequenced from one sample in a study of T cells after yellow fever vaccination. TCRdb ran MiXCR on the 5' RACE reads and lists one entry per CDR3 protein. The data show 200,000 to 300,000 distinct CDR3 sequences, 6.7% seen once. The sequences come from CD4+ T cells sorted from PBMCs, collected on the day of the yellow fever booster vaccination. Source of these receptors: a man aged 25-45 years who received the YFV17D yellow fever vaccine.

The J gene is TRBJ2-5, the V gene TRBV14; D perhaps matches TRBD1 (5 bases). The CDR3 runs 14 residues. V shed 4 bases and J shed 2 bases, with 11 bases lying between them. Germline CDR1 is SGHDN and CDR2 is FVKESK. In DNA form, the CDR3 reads TGTGCCAGCAGCCGTCGACAGACTCAAGAGACCCAGTACTTC. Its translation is CASSRRQTQETQYF.

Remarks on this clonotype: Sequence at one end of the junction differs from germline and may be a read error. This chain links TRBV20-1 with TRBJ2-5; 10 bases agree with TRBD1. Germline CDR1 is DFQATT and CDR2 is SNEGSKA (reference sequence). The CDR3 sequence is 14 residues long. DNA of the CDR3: TGCAGATTTGTAGCGGACAGGGGGGGAATTATCCAGAACTTC. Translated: CRFVADRGGIIQNF.

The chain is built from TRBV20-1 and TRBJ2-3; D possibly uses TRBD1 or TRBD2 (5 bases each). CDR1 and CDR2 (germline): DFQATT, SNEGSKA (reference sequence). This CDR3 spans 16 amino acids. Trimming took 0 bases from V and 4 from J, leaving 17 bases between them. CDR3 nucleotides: TGCAGTGCTAGAGACTCCGGGACCGCTGCCCCAGATACGCAGTATTTT. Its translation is CSARDSGTAAPDTQYF.

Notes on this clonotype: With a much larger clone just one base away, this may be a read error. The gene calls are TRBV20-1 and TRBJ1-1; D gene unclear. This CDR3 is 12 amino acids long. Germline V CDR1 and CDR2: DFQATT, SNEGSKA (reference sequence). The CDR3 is CSASLASFQALF. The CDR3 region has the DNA TGCAGTGCTAGTTTGGCTTCATTTCAAGCTCTCTTT.

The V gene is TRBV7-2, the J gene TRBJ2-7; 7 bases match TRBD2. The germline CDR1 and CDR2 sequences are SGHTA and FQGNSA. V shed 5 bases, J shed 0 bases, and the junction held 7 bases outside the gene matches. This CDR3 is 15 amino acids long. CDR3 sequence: CASSKDGRSSYEQYF. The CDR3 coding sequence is TGTGCCAGCAGCAAGGACGGGAGGAGCTCCTACGAGCAGTACTTC.

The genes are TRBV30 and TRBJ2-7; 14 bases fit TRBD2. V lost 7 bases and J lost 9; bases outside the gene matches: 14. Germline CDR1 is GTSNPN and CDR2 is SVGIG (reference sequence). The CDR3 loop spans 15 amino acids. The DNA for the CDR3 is TGTGCCTTAGGACTAGCGGGAGGCCTCCTCCAAGCGCAGTACTTC. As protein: CALGLAGGLLQAQYF.

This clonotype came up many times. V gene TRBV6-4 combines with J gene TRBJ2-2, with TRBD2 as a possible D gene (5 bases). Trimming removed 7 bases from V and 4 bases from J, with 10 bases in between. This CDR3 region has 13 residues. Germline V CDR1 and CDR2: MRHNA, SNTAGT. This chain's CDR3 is CASKAASTGELFF. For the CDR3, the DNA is TGTGCCAGCAAAGCGGCCAGCACCGGGGAGCTGTTTTTT.

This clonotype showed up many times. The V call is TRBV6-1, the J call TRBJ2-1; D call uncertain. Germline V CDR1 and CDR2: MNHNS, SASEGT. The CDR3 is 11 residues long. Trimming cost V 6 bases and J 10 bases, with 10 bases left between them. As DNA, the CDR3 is TGTGCCAGCAGCCGTATAGACGAGCAGTTCTTC. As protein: CASSRIDEQFF.

The CDR3 loop reads CASSLLGGGETQYF. The CDR3 DNA sequence: TGCGCCAGCAGCTTGTTGGGTGGTGGAGAGACCCAGTACTTC. The chain is built from TRBV5-1 and TRBJ2-5; D ambiguous. The CDR3 is 14 amino acids. Germline V gene lookup returns CDR1 SGHRS and CDR2 YFSETQ. V was shortened by 1 base and J by 4 bases, with 11 bases between the two germline ends.

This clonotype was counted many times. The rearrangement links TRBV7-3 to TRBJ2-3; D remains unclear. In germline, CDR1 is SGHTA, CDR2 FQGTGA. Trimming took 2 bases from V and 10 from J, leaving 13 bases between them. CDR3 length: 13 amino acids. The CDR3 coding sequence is TGTGCCAGCAGCTTACCGGGTGTCAACGCGCAGTATTTT. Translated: CASSLPGVNAQYF.

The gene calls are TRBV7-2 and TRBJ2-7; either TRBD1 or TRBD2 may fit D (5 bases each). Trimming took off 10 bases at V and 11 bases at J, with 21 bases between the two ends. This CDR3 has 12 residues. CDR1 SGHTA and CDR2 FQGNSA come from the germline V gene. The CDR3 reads CAINGAIIREYF. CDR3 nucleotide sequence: TGTGCCATCAACGGGGCAATCATACGCGAGTACTTC. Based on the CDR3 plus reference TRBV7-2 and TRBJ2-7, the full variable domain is GAGVSQSPSNKVTEKGKDVELRCDPISGHTALYWYRQSLGQGLEFLIYFQGNSAPDKSGLPSDRFSAERTGGSVSTLTIQRTQQEDSAVYLCAINGAIIREYFGPGTRLTVT.

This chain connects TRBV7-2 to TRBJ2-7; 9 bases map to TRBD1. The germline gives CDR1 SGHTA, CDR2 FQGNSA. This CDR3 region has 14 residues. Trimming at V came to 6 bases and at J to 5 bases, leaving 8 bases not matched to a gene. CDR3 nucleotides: TGTGCCAGCAGTCAGACAGGGGGTTATCACGAGCAGTACTTC. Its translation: CASSQTGGYHEQYF.

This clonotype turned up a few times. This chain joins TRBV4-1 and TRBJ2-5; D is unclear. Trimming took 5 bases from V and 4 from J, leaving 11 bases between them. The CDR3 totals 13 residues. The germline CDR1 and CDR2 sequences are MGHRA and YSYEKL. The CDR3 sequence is CASSEPLLETQYF. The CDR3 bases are TGCGCCAGCAGCGAACCCTTGTTAGAGACCCAGTACTTC.

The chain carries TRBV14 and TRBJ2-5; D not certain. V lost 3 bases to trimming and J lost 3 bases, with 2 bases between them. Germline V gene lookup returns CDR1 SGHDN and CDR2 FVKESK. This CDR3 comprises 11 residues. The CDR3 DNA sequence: TGTGCCAGCAGCCATGAAGAGACCCAGTACTTC. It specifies CASSHEETQYF.

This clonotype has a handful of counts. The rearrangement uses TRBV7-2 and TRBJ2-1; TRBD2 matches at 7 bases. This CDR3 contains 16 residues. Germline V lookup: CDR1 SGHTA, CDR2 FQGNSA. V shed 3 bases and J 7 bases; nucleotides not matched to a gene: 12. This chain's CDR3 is CASSLWSGGRRNEQFF. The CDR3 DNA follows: TGTGCCAGCAGCTTGTGGTCTGGCGGGAGACGGAATGAGCAGTTCTTC.

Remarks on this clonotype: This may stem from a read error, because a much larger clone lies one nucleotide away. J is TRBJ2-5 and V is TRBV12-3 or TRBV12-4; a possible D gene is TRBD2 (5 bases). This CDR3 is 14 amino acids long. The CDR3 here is CASSLGLPGEIQYF. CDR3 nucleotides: TGTGCCAGCAGTTTAGGGCTGCCCGGGGAGATCCAGTACTTC.

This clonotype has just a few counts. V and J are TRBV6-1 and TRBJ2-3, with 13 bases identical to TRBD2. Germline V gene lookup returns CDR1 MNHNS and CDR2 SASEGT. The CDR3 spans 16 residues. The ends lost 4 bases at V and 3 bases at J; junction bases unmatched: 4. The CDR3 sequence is CASSGTSGSGTDTQYF. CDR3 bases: TGTGCCAGCAGTGGGACTAGCGGGAGTGGTACAGATACGCAGTATTTT.

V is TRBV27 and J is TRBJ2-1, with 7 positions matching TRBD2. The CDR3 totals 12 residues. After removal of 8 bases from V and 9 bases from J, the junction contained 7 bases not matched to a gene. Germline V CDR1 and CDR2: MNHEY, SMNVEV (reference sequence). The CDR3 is CASRPRESEQFF. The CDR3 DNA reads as TGTGCCAGCCGCCCGCGGGAGAGTGAGCAGTTCTTC.

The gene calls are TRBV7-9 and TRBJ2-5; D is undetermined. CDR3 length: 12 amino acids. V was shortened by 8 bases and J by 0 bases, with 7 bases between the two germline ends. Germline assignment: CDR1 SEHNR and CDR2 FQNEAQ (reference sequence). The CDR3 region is CASCYYQETQYF. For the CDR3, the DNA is TGTGCCAGCTGCTATTACCAAGAGACCCAGTACTTC.

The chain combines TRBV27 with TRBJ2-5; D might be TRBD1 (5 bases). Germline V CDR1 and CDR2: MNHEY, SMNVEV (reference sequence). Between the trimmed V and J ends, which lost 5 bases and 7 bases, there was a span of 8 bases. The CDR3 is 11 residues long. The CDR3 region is CASSPRGTQYF. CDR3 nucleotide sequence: TGTGCCAGCAGTCCAAGGGGGACCCAGTACTTC.

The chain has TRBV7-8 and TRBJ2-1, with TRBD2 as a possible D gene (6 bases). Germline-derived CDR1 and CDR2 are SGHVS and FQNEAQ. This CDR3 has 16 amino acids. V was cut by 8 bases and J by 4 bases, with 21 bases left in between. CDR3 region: CASGISRAGLYNEQFF. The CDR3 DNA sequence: TGTGCCAGCGGGATTTCGAGAGCGGGCTTATACAATGAGCAGTTCTTC.

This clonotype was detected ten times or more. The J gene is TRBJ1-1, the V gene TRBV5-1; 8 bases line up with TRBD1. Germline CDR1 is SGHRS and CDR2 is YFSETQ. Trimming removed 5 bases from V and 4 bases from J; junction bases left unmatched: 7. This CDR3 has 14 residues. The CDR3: CASRPGQGTTEAFF. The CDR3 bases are TGCGCCAGCAGACCTGGACAGGGCACCACTGAAGCTTTCTTT. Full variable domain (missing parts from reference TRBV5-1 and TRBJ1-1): KAGVTQTPRYLIKTRGQQVTLSCSPISGHRSVSWYQQTPGQGLQFLFEYFSETQRNKGNFPGRFSGRQFSNSRSEMNVSTLELGDSALYLCASRPGQGTTEAFFGQGTRLTVV.

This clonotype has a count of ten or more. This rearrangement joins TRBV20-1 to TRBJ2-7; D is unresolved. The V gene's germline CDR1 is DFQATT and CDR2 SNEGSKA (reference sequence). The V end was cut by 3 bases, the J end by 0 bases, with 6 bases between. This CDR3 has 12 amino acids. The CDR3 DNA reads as TGCAGTGCTAGGCGCGGCTCCTACGAGCAGTACTTC. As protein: CSARRGSYEQYF.

The chain's CDR3 is CASPTSGCHEQYF. DNA for the CDR3: TGTGCCAGTCCGACTAGCGGGTGTCACGAGCAGTACTTC. The J gene is TRBJ2-7, the V gene TRBV18; TRBD2 agrees at 10 bases. Germline V CDR1 and CDR2: KGHSH, LQKENI. CDR3 length equals 13 residues. Unmatched junction bases numbered 7, after V lost 9 bases and J lost 5 bases.

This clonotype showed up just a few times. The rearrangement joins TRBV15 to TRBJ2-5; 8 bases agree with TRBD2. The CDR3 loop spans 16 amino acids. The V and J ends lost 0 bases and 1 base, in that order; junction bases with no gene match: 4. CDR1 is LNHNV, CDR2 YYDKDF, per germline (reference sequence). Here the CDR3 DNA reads TGTGCCACCAGCAGAGATGGGACTAGGAGCCAAGAGACCCAGTACTTC. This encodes CATSRDGTRSQETQYF.

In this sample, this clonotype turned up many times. CDR3 bases: TGCAGTGCTAGAGATCTACTGAAGTTGGACATTCAGTACTTC. Amino acid sequence: CSARDLLKLDIQYF. The rearrangement uses TRBV20-1 and TRBJ2-4; no clear D. Trimming cost V 0 bases and J 8 bases, with 14 bases left between them. Germline V gene sequence: CDR1 DFQATT, CDR2 SNEGSKA (reference sequence). The CDR3 is 14 residues long.

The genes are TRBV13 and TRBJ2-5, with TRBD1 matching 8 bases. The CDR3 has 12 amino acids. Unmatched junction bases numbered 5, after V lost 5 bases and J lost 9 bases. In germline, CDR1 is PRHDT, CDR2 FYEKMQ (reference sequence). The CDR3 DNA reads TGTGCCAGCAGCGTCCTGACAGGGGCCCAGTACTTC. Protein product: CASSVLTGAQYF. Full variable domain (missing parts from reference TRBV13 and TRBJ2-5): AAGVIQSPRHLIKEKRETATLKCYPIPRHDTVYWYQQGPGQDPQFLISFYEKMQSDKGSIPDRFSAQQFSDYHSELNMSSLELGDSALYFCASSVLTGAQYFGPGTRLLVL.

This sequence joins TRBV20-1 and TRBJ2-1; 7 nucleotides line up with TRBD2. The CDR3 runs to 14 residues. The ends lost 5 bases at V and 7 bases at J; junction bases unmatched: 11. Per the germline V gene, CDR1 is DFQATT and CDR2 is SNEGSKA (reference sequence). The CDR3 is CSAWHGLGANEQFF. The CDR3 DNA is TGCAGTGCTTGGCATGGACTAGGGGCAAATGAGCAGTTCTTC.

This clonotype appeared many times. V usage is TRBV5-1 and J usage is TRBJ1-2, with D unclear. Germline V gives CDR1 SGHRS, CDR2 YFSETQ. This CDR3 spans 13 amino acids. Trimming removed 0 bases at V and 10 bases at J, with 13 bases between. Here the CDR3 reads CASSLETGWFYTF. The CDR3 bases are TGCGCCAGCAGCTTGGAGACTGGGTGGTTCTACACCTTC.

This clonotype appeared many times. CDR3 sequence (DNA): TGTGCCAGCAGCCAAGATGAGCCCCAGCGGCAGTTCTTC. As protein: CASSQDEPQRQFF. The rearrangement uses TRBV3-1 and TRBJ2-1; D is uncertain. This CDR3 has 13 amino acids. CDR1 and CDR2 (germline): LGHDT, YNNKEL (reference sequence). Trimming shortened V by 0 bases and J by 12 bases, and 12 bases separated the two germline ends.

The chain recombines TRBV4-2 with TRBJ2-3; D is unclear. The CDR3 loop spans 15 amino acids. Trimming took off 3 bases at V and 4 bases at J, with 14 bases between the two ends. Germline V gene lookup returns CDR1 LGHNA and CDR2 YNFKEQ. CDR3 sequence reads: CASSQALTGADTQYF. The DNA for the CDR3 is TGTGCCAGCAGCCAGGCTTTGACTGGTGCAGATACGCAGTATTTT.